Below, one T cell receptor (beta chain) is given with its context. The target antigen is unknown. The data are from a study of cytomegalovirus exposure and HLA in healthy donors. Background on the study: The early release's HLA-typed donors yielded approximately 85 million unique TCRs.

Healthy bone marrow donors made up the cohort. Whole-study results and caveats: In a later analysis, DRB1 alleles had the most associated TCRs; HLA-C alleles the fewest.

Germline loops: CDR1 LNHDA, CDR2 SQIVND (reference sequence). This CDR3 contains 12 residues. Amplification used 60 Vbeta primers and 13 Jbeta primers. Some clones are missing from TCRdb's copy, which holds only in-frame ones; the method was immunoSEQ multiplex PCR. This repertoire shows fewer than 200,000 clones, 75% to 85% found once; its top ten account for less than 1%. The chain has TRBV19 and TRBJ2-5; TRBD2 matches 8 bases. The J call may be faulty, since TRBJ2-7 better matches the DNA end. Specimen: PBMCs. This sequence originates from a female donor in good health and CMV-seronegative. Here the CDR3 reads CASSPGLGEQYF. The CDR3 nucleotides read TGTGCCAGTAGTCCGGGACTAGGCGAGCAGTACTTC.